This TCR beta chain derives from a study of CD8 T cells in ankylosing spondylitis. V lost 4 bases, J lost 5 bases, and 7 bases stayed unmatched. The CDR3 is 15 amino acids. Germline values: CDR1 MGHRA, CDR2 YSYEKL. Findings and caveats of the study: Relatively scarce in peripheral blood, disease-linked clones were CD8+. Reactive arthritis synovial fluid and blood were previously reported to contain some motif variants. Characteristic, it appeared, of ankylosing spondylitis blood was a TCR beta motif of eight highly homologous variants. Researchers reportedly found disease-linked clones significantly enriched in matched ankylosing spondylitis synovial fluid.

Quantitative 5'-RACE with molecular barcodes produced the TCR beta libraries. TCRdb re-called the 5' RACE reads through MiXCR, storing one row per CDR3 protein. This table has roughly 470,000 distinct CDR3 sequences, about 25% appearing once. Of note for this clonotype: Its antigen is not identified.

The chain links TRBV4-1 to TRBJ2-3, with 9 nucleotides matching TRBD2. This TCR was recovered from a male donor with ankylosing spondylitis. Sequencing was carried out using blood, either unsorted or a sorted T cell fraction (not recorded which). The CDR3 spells CASSLILAGIDTQYF. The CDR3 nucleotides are TGCGCCAGCAGCCTTATCCTAGCGGGAATAGATACGCAGTATTTT.